Below are 25 T cell receptor beta chains sequenced from a single sample in a study of early T cells in non-severe SARS-CoV-2 infection. TCRdb used MiXCR to reprocess the 5' RACE reads, holding one entry per CDR3 protein. The table shows under 35,000 distinct CDR3 sequences, with roughly 7.2% occurring only once. The sequencing sample was made of whole blood. These receptors originate from an adult who was a healthcare worker with PCR-confirmed SARS-CoV-2 infection or an uninfected control (not recorded which).

In this sample, this clonotype turned up a few times. The chain employs TRBV12-3 or TRBV12-4 and TRBJ1-2, with unresolved D. V was shortened by 3 bases and J by 3 bases, with 11 bases between the two germline ends. The CDR3 spans 14 residues. CDR3 DNA: TGTGCCAGCAGTTTGAACGGAAAACACTATGGCTACACCTTC. Its protein product is CASSLNGKHYGYTF.

This clonotype was seen repeatedly, ten times or more. The chain has TRBV5-1 and TRBJ1-1, with TRBD1 matching 7 bases. The J segment lost 4 bases and the V segment lost 5 bases, leaving 14 bases of the junction unmatched. This CDR3 comprises 16 residues. The V gene's germline CDR1 is SGHRS and CDR2 YFSETQ. CDR3 residues: CASSLRGPPDLTEAFF. The CDR3 coding sequence is TGCGCCAGCAGTTTGAGGGGGCCTCCTGATCTCACTGAAGCTTTCTTT.

The DNA for the CDR3 is TGTGCCAGCAGTAGGGGAGGGGATTCAGATACGCAGTATTTT. Its translation is CASSRGGDSDTQYF. The chain links TRBV7-6 to TRBJ2-3, with 7 positions matching TRBD2. This CDR3 is 14 amino acids long. Germline-derived CDR1 and CDR2 are SGHVS and FNYEAQ. V was pared by 6 bases and J by 4 bases, with 7 bases of the junction left unmatched.

This clonotype was seen repeatedly, ten times or more. V is TRBV4-3 and J is TRBJ1-2; D perhaps matches TRBD1 (6 bases). This CDR3 is 15 amino acids long. Looked up from germline, CDR1 is LGHNA and CDR2 is YSLEER. Trimming pared 2 bases from V and 0 bases from J, leaving 10 bases between. CDR3 amino acids: CASSQQGSANYGYTF. The CDR3 nucleotides are TGCGCCAGCAGCCAACAGGGGTCTGCTAACTATGGCTACACCTTC.

This clonotype showed up many times. The rearrangement links TRBV18 to TRBJ2-7; D is possibly TRBD2 (5 bases). V gave up 3 bases and J gave up 1 base, with 10 bases separating them. CDR3 length: 14 amino acids. In germline, CDR1 is KGHSH, CDR2 LQKENI. CDR3 in DNA: TGTGCCAGCTCACCGGGGATAGCGTCCTACGAGCAGTACTTC. Translation: CASSPGIASYEQYF.

As for this clonotype: Being one base from a much bigger clone, this may be a read error. Here the CDR3 reads CSTAGQGLVFF. CDR3 bases: TGCAGCACCGCGGGACAGGGTTTGGTTTTCTTT. The chain has TRBV29-1 and TRBJ1-1, with TRBD1 identical over 9 bases. J gave up 13 bases and V 8 bases, and 11 bases lay outside the gene matches. The CDR3 consists of 11 residues. Per the germline V gene, CDR1 is SQVTM and CDR2 is ANQGSEA.

This clonotype came up a few times. The genes are TRBV6-2 or TRBV6-3 and TRBJ2-5; no clear D. Germline V gene lookup returns CDR1 MNHEY and CDR2 SVGEGT. V was shortened by 5 bases and J by 4 bases, with 5 bases between the two germline ends. The length of the CDR3 is 11 residues. The CDR3 sequence: CASSNGETQYF. CDR3 DNA sequence: TGTGCCAGCAGTAACGGAGAGACCCAGTACTTC.

The J gene is TRBJ2-5, the V gene TRBV5-6, with 7 bases matching TRBD1. V dropped 4 bases and J dropped 2; count of bases not matched to a gene: 8. The V gene's germline CDR1 is SGHDT and CDR2 YYEEEE. CDR3 length equals 15 residues. Here the CDR3 reads CASSQNRDRQETQYF. The CDR3 DNA is TGTGCCAGCAGCCAGAATCGGGACAGACAAGAGACCCAGTACTTC.

This clonotype was detected ten times or more. This sequence joins TRBV6-1 and TRBJ2-1; D ambiguous. Germline V gene lookup returns CDR1 MNHNS and CDR2 SASEGT. This CDR3 comprises 13 residues. V shed 3 bases and J shed 7 bases, with 10 bases lying between them. Here the CDR3 DNA reads TGTGCCAGCAGTGAGACGTGGTTTAATGAGCAGTTCTTC. Translated, it gives CASSETWFNEQFF.

This clonotype was seen a handful of times. The chain couples TRBV7-3 to TRBJ2-2, with D possibly TRBD2 on 5 matching bases. This CDR3 is 13 amino acids long. The V gene's germline CDR1 is SGHTA and CDR2 FQGTGA. V was cut by 3 bases and J by 5 bases, with 7 bases left in between. This CDR3 reads CASSLRDTGELFF. The CDR3 DNA reads TGTGCCAGCAGCTTGAGGGATACCGGGGAGCTGTTTTTT.

The V and J genes are TRBV10-3 and TRBJ2-2; D may be TRBD2 (6 bases). The V gene's germline CDR1 is ENHRY and CDR2 SYGVKD. The CDR3 runs 14 residues. V lost 3 bases, J lost 3 bases, and 8 bases lay in between. The CDR3 DNA sequence: TGTGCCATCAGTGATAGCGGACACACCGGGGAGCTGTTTTTT. Amino acid sequence: CAISDSGHTGELFF.

The sample holds many counts of this clonotype. The genes are TRBV7-6 and TRBJ1-1; possible D gene TRBD1, 6 bases. Germline V gives CDR1 SGHVS, CDR2 FNYEAQ. The CDR3 has 14 residues. V was cut by 2 bases and J by 0 bases, with 7 bases left in between. CDR3 protein: CASSLQGMNTEAFF. CDR3 nucleotide sequence: TGTGCCAGCAGCTTACAGGGGATGAACACTGAAGCTTTCTTT.

This clonotype has a count of ten or more. The chain has TRBV20-1 and TRBJ2-1, with TRBD2 as a possible D gene (6 bases). CDR1 DFQATT and CDR2 SNEGSKA come from the germline V gene (reference sequence). V lost 3 bases and J lost 2, with 17 bases in between. The CDR3 length is 16 residues. Here the CDR3 DNA reads TGCAGTGCTAGGGATCCACTCGCGGGGACCTACAATGAGCAGTTCTTC. Translated, it gives CSARDPLAGTYNEQFF.

This clonotype was observed at least ten times. The chain is built from TRBV20-1 and TRBJ2-5; tentatively, D is TRBD1 (6 bases). The CDR3 totals 14 residues. CDR1 is DFQATT and CDR2 is SNEGSKA in the germline V gene (reference sequence). Trimming left V 5 bases short and J 7 bases short, with 20 bases between. The CDR3: CSASDRNGLRTQYF. CDR3 nucleotides: TGCAGTGCTTCCGACAGGAACGGATTGCGGACCCAGTACTTC.

In its sample, this clonotype was seen many times. The gene calls are TRBV12-3 or TRBV12-4 and TRBJ2-7, with TRBD1 matching 7 bases. There are 13 residues in the CDR3. Trimming removed 6 bases from V and 3 bases from J; junction bases left unmatched: 5. The CDR3 coding sequence is TGTGCCAGCAGCCTACAGGGGATCTACGAGCAGTACTTC. Protein: CASSLQGIYEQYF.

This clonotype has a count of ten or more. This chain connects TRBV20-1 to TRBJ1-5, with D perhaps matching TRBD1 (6 bases). CDR1 is DFQATT, CDR2 SNEGSKA, per germline (reference sequence). This CDR3 comprises 14 residues. V was cut by 5 bases and J by 0 bases, with 11 bases left in between. The CDR3 here is CSAGQSYSNQPQHF. The CDR3 nucleotides are TGCAGTGCTGGACAGTCCTATAGCAATCAGCCCCAGCATTTT.

This clonotype was observed many times. The chain joins TRBV2 to TRBJ2-1, with 8 bases fitting TRBD2. The CDR3 is 14 residues long. Per the germline V gene, CDR1 is SNHLY and CDR2 is FYNNEI. Trimming at V came to 2 bases and at J to 9 bases, leaving 6 bases not matched to a gene. The CDR3 loop reads CASSEIGRDGEQFF. As DNA, the CDR3 is TGTGCCAGCAGTGAAATCGGGAGGGACGGTGAGCAGTTCTTC. Combining the CDR3 with reference TRBV2 and TRBJ2-1 gives the whole variable domain EPEVTQTPSHQVTQMGQEVILRCVPISNHLYFYWYRQILGQKVEFLVSFYNNEISEKSEIFDDQFSVERPDGSNFTLKIRSTKLEDSAMYFCASSEIGRDGEQFFGPGTRLTVL.

The sample holds many counts of this clonotype. Here the CDR3 reads CSAWLPSGGRNEQFF. CDR3 nucleotide sequence: TGCAGTGCCTGGCTCCCGTCGGGAGGCAGGAATGAGCAGTTCTTC. The V gene is TRBV20-1, the J gene TRBJ2-1; 7 nucleotides match TRBD2. The CDR3 is 15 amino acids. Trimming cost V 6 bases and J 7 bases; bases outside gene matches: 15. Germline CDR1 reads DFQATT; CDR2 reads SNEGSKA (reference sequence).

This clonotype was recorded many times. J is TRBJ2-6 and V is TRBV19; no reliable D call. V was clipped by 7 bases and J by 2 bases, with 12 bases between them. Per germline, CDR1 LNHDA and CDR2 SQIVND (reference sequence). The length of the CDR3 is 15 residues. The CDR3 DNA reads as TGTGCCAGTAACGATATTGTCACTGGGGCCAACGTCCTGACTTTC. It translates to CASNDIVTGANVLTF.

The chain joins TRBV20-1 to TRBJ2-5; weak D call: TRBD2 (6 bases). CDR3 length equals 13 residues. CDR1 and CDR2 from the germline V gene are DFQATT and SNEGSKA (reference sequence). V shed 1 base and J shed 5 bases, with 11 bases lying between them. CDR3 in amino acids: CSARATGRETQYF. The CDR3 DNA sequence: TGCAGTGCTAGAGCCACGGGGAGGGAGACCCAGTACTTC.

The table lists this clonotype with many counts. This rearrangement joins TRBV10-3 to TRBJ2-2; D tentatively reads TRBD1 or TRBD2 (5 bases each). Germline CDR1 reads ENHRY; CDR2 reads SYGVKD. The CDR3 is made up of 16 amino acids. V shed 5 bases and J shed 4 bases, with 17 bases lying between them. The CDR3 DNA follows: TGTGCCATCAGTTTAGCAGCCGGGGCCGCCACCGGGGAGCTGTTTTTT. This translates into CAISLAAGAATGELFF.

This clonotype was counted once. The CDR3 reads CSVGPLDADTQYF. The CDR3 coding sequence is TGCAGCGTTGGCCCCTTGGACGCCGATACGCAGTATTTT. This chain links TRBV29-1 with TRBJ2-3, with D unresolved. The V gene's germline CDR1 is SQVTM and CDR2 ANQGSEA. V was cut by 4 bases and J by 6 bases, with 14 bases left in between. The CDR3 is made up of 13 amino acids.

Relative to its sample, this clonotype is medium-sized. CDR3 protein: CASSYGGQEYEQYF. In DNA, the CDR3 is TGTGCCAGCAGTTACGGGGGACAGGAATACGAGCAGTACTTC. The rearrangement uses TRBV6-5 and TRBJ2-7; 8 bases are a match to TRBD1. J was trimmed by 4 bases and V by 2 bases; bases with no gene match: 4. Germline lookup yields CDR1 MNHEY and CDR2 SVGAGI. The CDR3 runs 14 residues.

CDR3 sequence (DNA): TGTGCCAGCAGCTTCGGACAGACGAACACCGGGGAGCTGTTTTTT. As protein: CASSFGQTNTGELFF. The gene calls are TRBV7-9 and TRBJ2-2; tentatively, D is TRBD1 (6 bases). Trimming pared 3 bases from V and 0 bases from J, leaving 8 bases between. The CDR3 covers 15 residues. The germline V gene encodes CDR1 SEHNR and CDR2 FQNEAQ (reference sequence).

In this sample, this clonotype turned up many times. The chain recombines TRBV11-3 with TRBJ2-3, with TRBD1 matching over 8 bases. The V segment lost 4 bases and the J segment 5 bases; nucleotides outside the gene matches: 8. CDR1 and CDR2 (germline): SGHNT, YENEEA. CDR3 length equals 15 residues. CDR3 coding DNA: TGTGCCAGCAGCTCCGCCGGGACAGGCTTAGATACGCAGTATTTT. Translated, it gives CASSSAGTGLDTQYF.